The rows below give T cell receptor beta chains drawn from one sample of a study of CD8 T cells in Susac syndrome. TCRdb re-called the immunoSEQ multiplex PCR reads with MiXCR, one entry per CDR3 protein. Of some 180,000 distinct CDR3 sequences in the sample, about 93% were seen once. The specimen was CD4+ T cells from PBMCs. The origin of the receptors is a human donor in good health. Both conserved end residues are part of each CDR3. Each record gives: clone size, V gene, D gene, J gene, CDR3 protein, CDR3 DNA. The D gene is left open where the match is weak. Only part of the rows carry a size: once, few, many, or a class if the clone is expanded.

clone size: NA
V gene: TRBV6-4
D gene: NA
J gene: TRBJ2-3
CDR3 protein: CASSVGWSTDTQYF
CDR3 DNA: TGTGCCAGCAGTGTGGGCTGGAGCACAGATACGCAGTATTTT

clone size: NA
V gene: TRBV4-2
D gene: NA
J gene: TRBJ1-6
CDR3 protein: CASSQERGTRNSPLHF
CDR3 DNA: TGTGCCAGCAGCCAAGAGAGGGGAACAAGAAATTCACCCCTCCACTTT

clone size: NA
V gene: TRBV19
D gene: TRBD1
J gene: TRBJ1-5
CDR3 protein: CASSMDDRVGQPQHF
CDR3 DNA: TGTGCCAGTAGTATGGATGACAGGGTTGGCCAGCCCCAGCATTTT

clone size: NA
V gene: TRBV28
D gene: TRBD1
J gene: TRBJ1-4
CDR3 protein: CASSSGTGAIGVGEKLFF
CDR3 DNA: TGTGCCAGCAGTTCCGGGACAGGAGCAATAGGAGTCGGTGAAAAACTGTTTTTT

clone size: NA
V gene: TRBV6-1
D gene: TRBD2
J gene: TRBJ2-2
CDR3 protein: CASSERLAGGPRGELFF
CDR3 DNA: TGTGCCAGCAGTGAACGTCTAGCGGGGGGGCCACGTGGGGAGCTGTTTTTT

clone size: NA
V gene: TRBV18
D gene: NA
J gene: TRBJ1-6
CDR3 protein: CASSPRESSPLHF
CDR3 DNA: TGTGCCAGCTCACCCAGGGAAAGCTCACCCCTCCACTTT

clone size: NA
V gene: TRBV25-1
D gene: NA
J gene: TRBJ2-1
CDR3 protein: CASSLGRLNNEQFF
CDR3 DNA: TGTGCCAGCAGTCTAGGTCGGCTGAACAATGAGCAGTTCTTC

clone size: NA
V gene: TRBV7-2
D gene: TRBD2
J gene: TRBJ2-7
CDR3 protein: CASSPMGLASEQYF
CDR3 DNA: TGTGCCAGCAGCCCTATGGGACTAGCGAGCGAGCAGTACTTC

clone size: NA
V gene: TRBV5-1
D gene: NA
J gene: TRBJ2-3
CDR3 protein: CASSLGPGAMGDTQYF
CDR3 DNA: TGCGCCAGCAGCTTGGGTCCAGGGGCGATGGGGGATACGCAGTATTTT

clone size: NA
V gene: TRBV2
D gene: NA
J gene: TRBJ1-1
CDR3 protein: CASSFDRLLTEAFF
CDR3 DNA: TGTGCCAGCAGTTTTGACAGGCTATTGACTGAAGCTTTCTTT

clone size: once
V gene: TRBV29-1
D gene: NA
J gene: TRBJ2-1
CDR3 protein: CSVAGTAYNEQFF
CDR3 DNA: TGCAGCGTTGCCGGGACCGCGTACAATGAGCAGTTCTTC

clone size: NA
V gene: TRBV6-2/TRBV6-3
D gene: TRBD1
J gene: TRBJ1-1
CDR3 protein: CASSSSNRGNTEAFF
CDR3 DNA: TGTGCCAGCAGTTCGTCGAACAGGGGGAACACTGAAGCTTTCTTT

clone size: few
V gene: TRBV7-2
D gene: NA
J gene: TRBJ1-5
CDR3 protein: CASSPGGGQPQHF
CDR3 DNA: TGTGCCAGCAGCCCCGGTGGCGGCCAGCCCCAGCATTTT

clone size: NA
V gene: TRBV6-5
D gene: NA
J gene: TRBJ1-6
CDR3 protein: CASSYSGVGSPLHF
CDR3 DNA: TGTGCCAGCAGTTACTCTGGGGTGGGTTCACCCCTCCACTTT

clone size: NA
V gene: TRBV7-3
D gene: NA
J gene: TRBJ1-6
CDR3 protein: CASSLASVGSPLHF
CDR3 DNA: TGTGCCAGCAGCTTAGCATCTGTGGGTTCACCCCTCCACTTT

clone size: once
V gene: TRBV6-6
D gene: TRBD1
J gene: TRBJ1-5
CDR3 protein: CASSYKGQGGNQPQHF
CDR3 DNA: TGTGCCAGCAGTTACAAGGGACAGGGAGGGAATCAGCCCCAGCATTTT

clone size: NA
V gene: TRBV7-2
D gene: NA
J gene: TRBJ1-1
CDR3 protein: CASTPRASLNTEAFF
CDR3 DNA: TGTGCCAGCACTCCACGGGCCTCCTTGAACACTGAAGCTTTCTTT

clone size: NA
V gene: TRBV20-1
D gene: TRBD1
J gene: TRBJ2-5
CDR3 protein: CSAREEDRDETQYF
CDR3 DNA: TGCAGTGCTAGGGAAGAGGACAGGGACGAGACCCAGTACTTC

clone size: NA
V gene: TRBV6-1
D gene: TRBD1
J gene: TRBJ2-5
CDR3 protein: CASSEDRGWAETQYF
CDR3 DNA: TGTGCCAGCAGTGAGGACAGGGGTTGGGCTGAGACCCAGTACTTC

clone size: NA
V gene: TRBV19
D gene: NA
J gene: TRBJ2-6
CDR3 protein: CASSIGGGQVNVLTF
CDR3 DNA: TGTGCCAGTAGTATAGGCGGGGGACAGGTCAACGTCCTGACTTTC

clone size: NA
V gene: TRBV20-1
D gene: TRBD2
J gene: TRBJ2-7
CDR3 protein: CSATTTSGGLKQYF
CDR3 DNA: TGCAGTGCTACGACGACTAGCGGGGGTCTCAAGCAGTACTTC

clone size: NA
V gene: TRBV7-3
D gene: NA
J gene: TRBJ1-4
CDR3 protein: CASSLTGGLSEKLFF
CDR3 DNA: TGTGCCAGCAGCTTAACTGGGGGGCTCAGTGAAAAACTGTTTTTT

clone size: NA
V gene: TRBV29-1
D gene: TRBD1
J gene: TRBJ1-1
CDR3 protein: CSVAGQGSAEAFF
CDR3 DNA: TGCAGCGTTGCCGGACAGGGTAGCGCTGAAGCTTTCTTT

clone size: NA
V gene: TRBV12-3/TRBV12-4
D gene: NA
J gene: TRBJ1-2
CDR3 protein: CASSLVAGANYGYTF
CDR3 DNA: TGTGCCAGCAGTTTAGTAGCTGGGGCTAACTATGGCTACACCTTC

clone size: NA
V gene: TRBV7-8
D gene: NA
J gene: TRBJ2-6
CDR3 protein: CAGGSGANVLTF
CDR3 DNA: TGTGCTGGAGGCTCTGGGGCCAACGTCCTGACTTTC

clone size: NA
V gene: TRBV4-1
D gene: NA
J gene: TRBJ2-1
CDR3 protein: CASSLDSGNYNEQFF
CDR3 DNA: TGCGCCAGCAGCCTCGACAGCGGTAATTACAATGAGCAGTTCTTC

clone size: NA
V gene: TRBV28
D gene: NA
J gene: TRBJ1-1
CDR3 protein: CASSYQRGAFF
CDR3 DNA: TGTGCCAGCAGTTACCAAAGGGGGGCTTTCTTT

clone size: NA
V gene: TRBV20-1
D gene: TRBD1
J gene: TRBJ1-6
CDR3 protein: CSARGTDSSYNSPLHF
CDR3 DNA: TGCAGTGCCCGAGGGACAGACAGCTCCTATAATTCACCCCTCCACTTT

clone size: few
V gene: TRBV6-5
D gene: NA
J gene: TRBJ2-1
CDR3 protein: CASSPQGSYNEQFF
CDR3 DNA: TGTGCCAGCAGTCCACAGGGTTCCTACAATGAGCAGTTCTTC

clone size: NA
V gene: TRBV6-2/TRBV6-3
D gene: NA
J gene: TRBJ1-5
CDR3 protein: CASSTGNNQPQHF
CDR3 DNA: TGTGCCAGCAGCACAGGGAACAATCAGCCCCAGCATTTT

clone size: NA
V gene: TRBV30
D gene: TRBD1
J gene: TRBJ1-2
CDR3 protein: CAWSPGTGRSSYTF
CDR3 DNA: TGTGCCTGGAGTCCCGGGACAGGGAGATCGAGCTACACCTTC

clone size: NA
V gene: TRBV19
D gene: TRBD1
J gene: TRBJ2-1
CDR3 protein: CASSITGLGQNNEQFF
CDR3 DNA: TGTGCCAGTAGTATAACGGGGCTGGGACAGAACAATGAGCAGTTCTTC

clone size: NA
V gene: TRBV2
D gene: TRBD1
J gene: TRBJ1-1
CDR3 protein: CASSGQGGTETFF
CDR3 DNA: TGTGCCAGCAGTGGACAGGGGGGAACTGAAACTTTCTTT